This paragraph reports one TCR beta chain. Its antigen is currently not known. No clone much larger than this one lies a single base away; base qualities are absent. The sample's time point label, decoded: baseline before first vaccination. Vaccinee samples were obtained from the UK trials COV001 and COV002, which included a single-blind randomized controlled phase 2/3 trial of AZD1222 (ChAdOx1 nCoV-19) in healthy adults. For TCRbeta chain sequencing, PBMC samples were collected from trial participants at day 0 and at day 28 after the second dose. The data were obtained in a study of T cell responses to AZD1222 COVID-19 vaccine (dated by TCRdb to the early 2020s). Notes on the research overall: AZD1222 recipients with second doses at about 4 weeks or about 12 weeks were pooled, because spike-specific TCR depth and breadth did not differ between schedules. A total of approximately 240 trial participants underwent TCR sequencing, of whom 207 had received two doses of AZD1222 and around 25 had received two doses of the MenACWY control vaccine. Trial participants were enrolled into age subgroups of 18-55, 56-69 and 70-plus years, which contained approximately 150, 30 and 60 TCR-sequenced participants, respectively. What the work shows at the level of the full study, not this receptor alone: No day 14 peak-response samples were available, so repertoires were characterized only after the peak T cell response. In the small 56-69-year group, the increase in depth fell short of significance, most likely because of low power. CD4 TCRs associated with the vaccine covered the entire spike protein, and the dominant responses were in regions 160-218 and 743-854. After two AZD1222 doses, both the breadth and the depth of spike-specific TCRs were significantly higher than at day 0 and than in MenACWY recipients. Reportedly, close to half of the unique spike-specific TCRs recognized epitopes lying outside the regions that are mutated in the B.1.351 and B.1.1.7 variants. Conclusions about previously exposed vaccinees were limited because only 6 or 7 AZD1222 recipients were SARS-CoV-2 seropositive at baseline. Participants were mostly white British and included more females than males, and it was suggested by the authors that clonal diversity may have been underestimated.

Including the terminal cysteine and phenylalanine, the CDR3 comprises 11 residues. Of all the DNA, just the CDR3 is kept, 33 bases in frame from base 1. V is pared back by 9 bases and J by 1 base, with 7 bases lying between the germline termini. The CDR3 regions of human TCRbeta chains were analyzed by immunosequencing. The original methods were these. TCRs in the repertoires were matched against a reference library of SARS-CoV-2-specific TCRs that had been generated with the MIRA antigen-specificity platform. Breadth was defined as the fraction of unique TCRs that were SARS-CoV-2-associated, and depth was defined as the fraction of total T cells that were SARS-CoV-2-associated. Using the MIRA data, each spike-specific TCR was mapped to the spike region that the TCR reacts to and placed in a CD4 or CD8 class. Log10-transformed breadth and depth values were compared by one-way ANOVA with Sidak's multiple comparisons tests. The table was pulled from immuneACCESS by TCRdb, which kept in-frame rearrangements only. Such tables lose some clones; where checked, under half of the loss comes from unresolved V genes, and the rest has no known cause. V and J calls and clone size come straight from that table; D and trimming were deduced from the DNA. The sample table lists about 110,000 clones, more than 90% of them with a count of one. The ten largest clones take up around 1.2% of the sample.

The sequenced sample was peripheral blood, obtained on day 0 of AZD1222 vaccination. Rearrangement joined TRBV5-3 to TRBJ2-5, and TRBD1 may be the D gene, going by 5 matching bases. TRBV5-3 is an open reading frame whose function is uncertain. The receptor was isolated from an adult in good health. Read as DNA, the sequence is TGTGCCACAGGGTCCCAAGAGACCCAGTACTTC. Translated, it gives CATGSQETQYF.